The clone carrying this T cell receptor beta chain appeared a single time. The record originates from a study of blood T cell repertoires in COVID-19. Looking at the study overall: The United States, Italy and Spain provided the acute and convalescent COVID-19 samples. Nucleic acid was either cDNA or gDNA, and it came from T cells, B-cell-depleted T cells, or PBMCs.

V dropped 0 bases and J dropped 4; count of bases not matched to a gene: 12. The CDR3 length is 18 residues. CDR1 and CDR2 (germline): SGHRS, YFSETQ. Authors' processing steps: The authors estimated nucleated cell counts from reference gene primer amplification. The repertoire was sequenced with immunoSEQ multiplex PCR; TCRdb's copy has only in-frame clones and lacks some. The V and J calls and clone size are taken from that table; D and trimming were inferred from the DNA. This repertoire shows more than 80,000 clones, around 90% found once; its top ten account for under 6%. Specimen: peripheral blood. The clonotype comes from a man aged 40-55 years with acute or convalescent COVID-19. The chain carries TRBV5-1 and TRBJ2-5; 10 bases map to TRBD2. CDR3 sequence: CASSLAPKRGGSRETQYF. For the CDR3, the DNA is TGCGCCAGCAGCTTGGCCCCCAAGCGGGGGGGCTCCAGAGAGACCCAGTACTTC.